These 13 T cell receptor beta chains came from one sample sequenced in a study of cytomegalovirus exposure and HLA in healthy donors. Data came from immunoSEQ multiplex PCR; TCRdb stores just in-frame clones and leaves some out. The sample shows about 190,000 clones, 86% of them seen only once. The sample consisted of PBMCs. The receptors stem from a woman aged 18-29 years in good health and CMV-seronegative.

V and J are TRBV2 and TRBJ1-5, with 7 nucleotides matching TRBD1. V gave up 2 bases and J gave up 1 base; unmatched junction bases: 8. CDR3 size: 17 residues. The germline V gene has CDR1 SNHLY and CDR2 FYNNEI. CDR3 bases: TGTGCCAGCAGTGAAAATAGGGGGACAGTAAGCAATCAGCCCCAGCATTTT. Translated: CASSENRGTVSNQPQHF.

This chain's CDR3 is CASWDRAVLDGYTF. The CDR3 DNA sequence: TGTGCCAGTTGGGACAGGGCGGTTTTGGATGGCTACACCTTC. The genes are TRBV19 and TRBJ1-2; 9 bases fit TRBD1. CDR3 length: 14 residues. Looked up from germline, CDR1 is LNHDA and CDR2 is SQIVND (reference sequence). Trimming removed 8 bases from V and 6 bases from J; junction bases left unmatched: 10.

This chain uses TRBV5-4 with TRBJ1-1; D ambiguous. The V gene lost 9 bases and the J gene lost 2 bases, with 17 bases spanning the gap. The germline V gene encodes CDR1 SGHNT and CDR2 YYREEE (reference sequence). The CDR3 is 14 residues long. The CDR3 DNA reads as TGTGCCACGCGTCTACGGGAGGGAAACACTGAAGCTTTCTTT. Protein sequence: CATRLREGNTEAFF. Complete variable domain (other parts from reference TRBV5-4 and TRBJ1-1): ETGVTQSPTHLIKTRGQQVTLRCSSQSGHNTVSWYQQALGQGPQFIFQYYREEENGRGNFPPRFSGLQFPNYSSELNVNALELDDSALYLCATRLREGNTEAFFGQGTRLTVV.

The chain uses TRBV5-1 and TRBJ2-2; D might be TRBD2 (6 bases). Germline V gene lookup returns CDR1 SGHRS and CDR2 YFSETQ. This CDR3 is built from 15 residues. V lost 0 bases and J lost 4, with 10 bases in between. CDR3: CASSLAVGGTGELFF. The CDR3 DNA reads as TGCGCCAGCAGCTTGGCCGTCGGGGGCACCGGGGAGCTGTTTTTT.

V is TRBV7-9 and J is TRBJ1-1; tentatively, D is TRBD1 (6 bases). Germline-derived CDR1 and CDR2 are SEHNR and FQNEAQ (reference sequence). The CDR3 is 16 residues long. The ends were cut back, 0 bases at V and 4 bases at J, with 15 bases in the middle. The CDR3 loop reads CASSLALTGPLTEAFF. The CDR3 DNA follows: TGTGCCAGCAGCTTAGCTCTTACAGGGCCCCTCACTGAAGCTTTCTTT.

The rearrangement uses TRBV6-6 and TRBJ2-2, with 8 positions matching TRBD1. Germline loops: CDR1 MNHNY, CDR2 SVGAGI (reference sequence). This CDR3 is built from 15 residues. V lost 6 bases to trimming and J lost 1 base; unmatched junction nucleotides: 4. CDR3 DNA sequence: TGTGCCAGCAGGCCCGGGACAGGGAACACCGGGGAGCTGTTTTTT. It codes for CASRPGTGNTGELFF.

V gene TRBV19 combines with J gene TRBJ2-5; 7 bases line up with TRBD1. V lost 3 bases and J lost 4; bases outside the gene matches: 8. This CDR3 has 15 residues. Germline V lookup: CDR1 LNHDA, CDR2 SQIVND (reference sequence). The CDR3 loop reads CASSISGQSTETQYF. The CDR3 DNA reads TGTGCCAGTAGTATCTCGGGACAGTCGACAGAGACCCAGTACTTC. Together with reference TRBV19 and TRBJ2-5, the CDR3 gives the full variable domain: DGGITQSPKYLFRKEGQNVTLSCEQNLNHDAMYWYRQDPGQGLRLIYYSQIVNDFQKGDIAEGYSVSREKKESFPLTVTSAQKNPTAFYLCASSISGQSTETQYFGPGTRLLVL.

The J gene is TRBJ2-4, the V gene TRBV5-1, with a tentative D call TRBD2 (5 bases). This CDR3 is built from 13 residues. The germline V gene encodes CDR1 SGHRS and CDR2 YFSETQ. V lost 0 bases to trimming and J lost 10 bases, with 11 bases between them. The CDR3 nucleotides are TGCGCCAGCAGCTTGGCCGGTCGAGGGATTCAGTACTTC. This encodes CASSLAGRGIQYF.

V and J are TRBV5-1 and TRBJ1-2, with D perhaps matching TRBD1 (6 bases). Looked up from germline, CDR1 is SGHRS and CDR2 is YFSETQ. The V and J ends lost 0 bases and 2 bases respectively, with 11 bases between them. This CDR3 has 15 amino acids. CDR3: CASSLDLGQNYGYTF. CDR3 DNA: TGCGCCAGCAGCTTGGACCTTGGACAGAACTATGGCTACACCTTC.

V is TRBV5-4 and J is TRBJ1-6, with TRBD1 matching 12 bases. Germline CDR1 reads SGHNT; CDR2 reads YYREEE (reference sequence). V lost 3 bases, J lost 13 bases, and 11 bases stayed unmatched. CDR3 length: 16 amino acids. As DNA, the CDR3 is TGTGCCAGCAGCTCCGTTACCGGGACAGGGGGCTTCCCCCTCCACTTT. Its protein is CASSSVTGTGGFPLHF.

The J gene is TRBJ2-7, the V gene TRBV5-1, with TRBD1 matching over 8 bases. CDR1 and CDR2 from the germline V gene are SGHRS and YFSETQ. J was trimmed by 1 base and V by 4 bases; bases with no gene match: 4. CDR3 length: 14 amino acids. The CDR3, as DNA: TGCGCCAGCAGCCCGGACAGGGTTTCCTACGAGCAGTACTTC. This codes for CASSPDRVSYEQYF.

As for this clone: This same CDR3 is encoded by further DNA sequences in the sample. This chain's CDR3 is CASNDRGNQPQHF. In DNA, the CDR3 is TGTGCCAGTAATGACAGGGGAAATCAGCCCCAGCATTTT. The V call is TRBV19, the J call TRBJ1-5; 8 positions agree with TRBD1. V dropped 7 bases and J dropped 4; count of bases not matched to a gene: 3. The CDR3 is made up of 13 amino acids. Germline CDR1 is LNHDA and CDR2 is SQIVND (reference sequence).

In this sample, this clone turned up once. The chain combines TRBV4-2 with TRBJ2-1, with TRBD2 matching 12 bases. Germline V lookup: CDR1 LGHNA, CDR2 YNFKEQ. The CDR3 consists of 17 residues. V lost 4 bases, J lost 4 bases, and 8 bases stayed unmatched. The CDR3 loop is CASSLGASGRGYNEQFF. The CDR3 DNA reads TGTGCCAGCAGCCTCGGAGCTAGCGGGAGGGGATACAATGAGCAGTTCTTC.